This T cell receptor (beta chain) was captured by sequencing in a study of T cell responses to AZD1222 COVID-19 vaccine (dated by TCRdb to about 2021). As for the study more broadly: Because spike-specific TCR depth and breadth did not differ between the two schedules, AZD1222 recipients who got a second dose at roughly 4 weeks were pooled with those who got a second dose at roughly 12 weeks. A total of 233 trial participants underwent TCR sequencing, of whom about 210 received two doses of AZD1222 and around 26 received two doses of the MenACWY control vaccine. Enrollment into the trials was organized by age into subgroups of 18-55, 56-69 and 70-plus years, and those subgroups contained roughly 150, 30 and 60 TCR-sequenced participants, respectively.

Taken with the paper, the label for time point translates to: baseline before first vaccination. The vaccinee samples were drawn from two UK trials, COV001 and COV002, one of which was a single-blind randomized controlled phase 2/3 trial testing AZD1222 (ChAdOx1 nCoV-19) in healthy adults. For TCRbeta chain sequencing, PBMC samples from trial participants were taken at day 0 and at day 28 after the second dose. This clone was seen only once. No antigen is known for it. No base qualities exist here, and no much larger clone lies one base off it. The CDR3 regions of human TCRbeta chains were subjected to immunosequencing. Per the original workflow: TCRs in the repertoires were compared against a reference library of SARS-CoV-2-specific TCRs that had been generated with the MIRA antigen-specificity platform. Breadth was defined as the fraction of unique TCRs that were SARS-CoV-2-associated, and depth was defined as the fraction of total T cells that were SARS-CoV-2-associated. Each spike-specific TCR was assigned to its reactive spike region and to a CD4 or CD8 class using the MIRA data. Log10-transformed breadth and depth values were compared by one-way ANOVA with Sidak's multiple comparisons tests. As stored in TCRdb, this immuneACCESS dataset retains in-frame rearrangements with V and J assigned. A fraction of the clones does not appear; measured against another copy, unresolved V genes explain less than half of the discrepancy, and the remainder lacks a known reason. Clone size and V and J calls were adopted from that table, with D and trimming inferred from the DNA. Within this sample are more than 110,000 clones, with roughly 89% of them counted one time only. About 5.5% of the sample comes from the top ten.

What the research found in general, with its limitations: The 56-69-year group was small, and its depth increase did not reach significance, likely because of low power. The whole spike protein was spanned by vaccine-associated CD4 TCRs, and dominant responses were seen in regions 160-218 and 743-854. Participants were mostly white British, with more females than males. The authors suggested clonal diversity may have been underestimated. Reportedly, almost half of the unique spike-specific TCRs recognized epitopes lying outside the regions that are mutated in the B.1.351 and B.1.1.7 variants. Conclusions about previously exposed vaccinees are limited because only 6 or 7 AZD1222 recipients were SARS-CoV-2 seropositive at baseline. After two AZD1222 doses, spike-specific TCR breadth and depth were significantly higher than at day 0 and than in MenACWY recipients. No day 14 peak-response samples were available, so repertoires were characterized only after the peak T cell response.

The receptor was derived from an adult in good health. Sequenced material: peripheral blood, taken on day 0 of AZD1222 vaccination.

The base sequence is TGTGCCAGCAGCTTAGTAGGGGACAGGGACTACGAGCAGTACTTC. It codes for CASSLVGDRDYEQYF. The rearrangement combines TRBV7-8 with TRBJ2-7, with 9 junctional bases fitting TRBD1. Its CDR3 holds 15 amino acids, cysteine through phenylalanine. The entry retains the CDR3 DNA only, 45 bases that are in frame from base 1. CDR1 and CDR2 are drawn from the germline V gene: SGHVS, FQNEAQ. Trimming accounts for 1 base at V and 3 bases at J, while the number of junction bases matched to no gene is 4.